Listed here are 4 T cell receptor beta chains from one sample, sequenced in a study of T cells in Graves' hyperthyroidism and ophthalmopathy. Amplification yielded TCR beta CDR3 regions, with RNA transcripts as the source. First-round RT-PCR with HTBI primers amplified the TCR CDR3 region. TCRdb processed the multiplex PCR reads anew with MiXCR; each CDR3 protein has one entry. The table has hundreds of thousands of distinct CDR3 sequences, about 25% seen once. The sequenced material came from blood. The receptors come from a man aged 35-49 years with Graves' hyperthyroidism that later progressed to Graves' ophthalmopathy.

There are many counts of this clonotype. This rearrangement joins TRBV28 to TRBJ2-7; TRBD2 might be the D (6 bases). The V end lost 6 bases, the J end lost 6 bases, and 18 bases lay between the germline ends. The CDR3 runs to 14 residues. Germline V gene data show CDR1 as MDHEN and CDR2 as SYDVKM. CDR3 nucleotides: TGTGCCAGCAGCCGACCCGGGAGTATCGGCGAGCAGTACTTC. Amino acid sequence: CASSRPGSIGEQYF.

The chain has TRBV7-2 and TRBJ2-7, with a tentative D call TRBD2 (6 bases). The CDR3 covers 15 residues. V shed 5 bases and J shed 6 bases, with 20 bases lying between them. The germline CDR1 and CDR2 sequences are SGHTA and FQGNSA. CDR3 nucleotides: TGTGCCAGCAGCCCTAGTACCGTTGAGGGAGGCGAGCAGTACTTC. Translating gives CASSPSTVEGGEQYF.

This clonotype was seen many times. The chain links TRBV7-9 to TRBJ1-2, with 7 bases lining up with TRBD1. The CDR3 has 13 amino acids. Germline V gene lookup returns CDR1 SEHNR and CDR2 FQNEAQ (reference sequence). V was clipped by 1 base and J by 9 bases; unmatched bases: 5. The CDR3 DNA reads TGTGCCAGCAGCTTAGAACAGGGGTCGAGCTACACCTTC. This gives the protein CASSLEQGSSYTF.

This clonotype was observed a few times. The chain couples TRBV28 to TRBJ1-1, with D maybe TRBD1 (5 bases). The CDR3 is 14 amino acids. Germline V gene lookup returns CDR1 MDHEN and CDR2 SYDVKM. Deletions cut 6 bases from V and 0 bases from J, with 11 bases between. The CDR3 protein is CASRSRALNTEAFF. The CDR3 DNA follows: TGTGCCAGCAGATCCAGGGCCCTGAACACTGAAGCTTTCTTT. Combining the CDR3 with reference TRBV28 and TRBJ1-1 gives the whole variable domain DVKVTQSSRYLVKRTGEKVFLECVQDMDHENMFWYRQDPGLGLRLIYFSYDVKMKEKGDIPEGYSVSREKKERFSLILESASTNQTSMYLCASRSRALNTEAFFGQGTRLTVV.